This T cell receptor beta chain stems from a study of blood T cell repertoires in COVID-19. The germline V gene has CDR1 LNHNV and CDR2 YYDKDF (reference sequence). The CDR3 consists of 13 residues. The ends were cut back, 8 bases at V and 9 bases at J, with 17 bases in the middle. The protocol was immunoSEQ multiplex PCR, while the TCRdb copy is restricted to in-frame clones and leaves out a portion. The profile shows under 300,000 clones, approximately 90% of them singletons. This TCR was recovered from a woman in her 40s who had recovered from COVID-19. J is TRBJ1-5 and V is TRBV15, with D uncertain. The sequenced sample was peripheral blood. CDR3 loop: CATQRWGEGPQHF. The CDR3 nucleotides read TGTGCCACCCAGAGATGGGGAGAGGGGCCCCAGCATTTT.